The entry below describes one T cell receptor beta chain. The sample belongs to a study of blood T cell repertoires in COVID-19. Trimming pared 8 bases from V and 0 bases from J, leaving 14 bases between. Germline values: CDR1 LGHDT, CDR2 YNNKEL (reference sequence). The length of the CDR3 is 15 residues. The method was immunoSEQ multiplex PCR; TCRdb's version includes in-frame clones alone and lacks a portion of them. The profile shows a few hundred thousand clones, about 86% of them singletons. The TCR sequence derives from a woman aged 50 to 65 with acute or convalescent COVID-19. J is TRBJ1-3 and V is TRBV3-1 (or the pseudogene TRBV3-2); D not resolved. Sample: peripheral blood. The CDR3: CASGGDASSGNTIYF. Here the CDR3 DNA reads TGTGCCAGCGGAGGTGACGCTAGCTCTGGAAACACCATATATTTT.